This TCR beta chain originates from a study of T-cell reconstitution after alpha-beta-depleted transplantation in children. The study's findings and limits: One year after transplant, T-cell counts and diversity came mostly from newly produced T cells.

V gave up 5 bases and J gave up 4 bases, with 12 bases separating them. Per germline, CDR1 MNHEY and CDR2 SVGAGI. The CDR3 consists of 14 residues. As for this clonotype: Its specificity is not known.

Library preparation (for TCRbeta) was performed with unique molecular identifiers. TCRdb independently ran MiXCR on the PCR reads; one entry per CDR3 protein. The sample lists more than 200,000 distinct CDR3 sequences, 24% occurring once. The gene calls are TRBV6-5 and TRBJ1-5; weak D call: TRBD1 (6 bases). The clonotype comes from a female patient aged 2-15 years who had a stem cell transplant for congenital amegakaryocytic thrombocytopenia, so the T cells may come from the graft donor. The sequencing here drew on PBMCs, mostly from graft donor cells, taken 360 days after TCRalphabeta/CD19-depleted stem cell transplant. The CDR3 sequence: CASSRGGRNQPQHF. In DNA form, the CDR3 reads TGTGCCAGCAGTAGAGGGGGACGGAATCAGCCCCAGCATTTT.